Listed below are T cell receptor beta chains from one sample, sequenced in a study of control samples from healthy donors and cancer patients. Assay used: immunoSEQ multiplex PCR; TCRdb lists only in-frame clones, some missing. The table lists about 160,000 clones, over 95% of them singletons. Sequencing was carried out using blood. Receptors were obtained from a woman aged 30 to 39 in good health. The CDR3 runs from the conserved cysteine through the conserved F or W. Each record gives: CDR3 length, clone size, J gene, D gene, V gene, CDR3 protein, CDR3 DNA. D genes are given only for firm matches. The size field is filled for only some rows; it gives once, few, many or a size class.

14,NA,TRBJ1-1,TRBD1,TRBV5-6,CASSSGQGNPEAFF,TGTGCCAGCAGCAGCGGACAGGGCAATCCTGAAGCTTTCTTT
15,NA,TRBJ1-1,NA,TRBV5-8,CASSLNRQMNTEAFF,TGTGCCAGCAGCTTGAACAGGCAGATGAACACTGAAGCTTTCTTT
12,NA,TRBJ2-2,NA,TRBV2,CASSPGTGELFF,TGTGCCAGCAGCCCAGGCACCGGGGAGCTGTTTTTT
15,NA,TRBJ2-7,TRBD2,TRBV9,CASSVGLAGGNEQYF,TGTGCCAGCAGCGTAGGACTAGCGGGAGGAAACGAGCAGTACTTC
15,NA,TRBJ2-3,TRBD1,TRBV28,CASSPRQGAKDTQYF,TGTGCCAGCAGCCCAAGACAGGGGGCGAAGGATACGCAGTATTTT
14,NA,TRBJ2-7,TRBD1,TRBV2,CASSMGQRSYEQYF,TGTGCCAGCAGTATGGGACAGAGGTCCTACGAGCAGTACTTC
15,NA,TRBJ1-3,NA,TRBV10-3,CAISARDNSGNTIYF,TGTGCCATCAGTGCGCGGGACAACTCTGGAAACACCATATATTTT
13,NA,TRBJ2-3,NA,TRBV6-2/TRBV6-3,CASSRGGTDTQYF,TGTGCCAGCAGCCGCGGGGGCACAGATACGCAGTATTTT
14,NA,TRBJ1-1,NA,TRBV28,CASSKTALNTEAFF,TGTGCCAGCAGTAAAACTGCCCTGAACACTGAAGCTTTCTTT
18,NA,TRBJ2-5,TRBD1,TRBV28,CASRGIGTGTVAQETQYF,TGTGCCAGCAGAGGCATCGGGACAGGGACCGTCGCCCAAGAGACCCAGTACTTC
15,NA,TRBJ2-1,TRBD2,TRBV6-4,CASSDGLAGYNEQFF,TGTGCCAGCAGTGACGGGCTAGCGGGCTACAATGAGCAGTTCTTC
17,NA,TRBJ1-6,TRBD1,TRBV27,CASSFTGQGRWGSPLHF,TGTGCCAGCAGTTTCACGGGACAGGGGAGGTGGGGTTCACCCCTCCACTTT
14,NA,TRBJ1-5,NA,TRBV28,CASVPSFGNQPQHF,TGTGCCAGCGTCCCGAGTTTTGGCAATCAGCCCCAGCATTTT
15,NA,TRBJ2-3,NA,TRBV7-9,CASSLSSSLRDTQYF,TGTGCCAGCAGCTTAAGTTCTAGTTTACGGGATACGCAGTATTTT
12,once,TRBJ2-7,NA,TRBV19,CASSRGQDEQYF,TGTGCCAGTTCCAGGGGCCAGGACGAGCAGTACTTC
13,NA,TRBJ1-2,NA,TRBV7-9,CATTTDGNYGYTF,TGTGCCACGACTACTGACGGGAACTATGGCTACACCTTC
13,NA,TRBJ1-2,TRBD1,TRBV12-5,CASGSGTGRGYTF,TGTGCTAGTGGTTCTGGGACAGGGCGGGGCTACACCTTC
15,NA,TRBJ2-2,TRBD1,TRBV18,CASSPGQTNTGELFF,TGTGCCAGCTCACCGGGACAGACGAACACCGGGGAGCTGTTTTTT
15,NA,TRBJ2-5,TRBD1,TRBV7-9,CASSSRGTGPETQYF,TGTGCCAGCAGCTCCAGAGGGACAGGGCCAGAGACCCAGTACTTC
13,once,TRBJ1-1,NA,TRBV5-4,CASSQQGNTEAFF,TGTGCCAGCAGCCAACAGGGGAACACTGAAGCTTTCTTT
18,NA,TRBJ2-6,NA,TRBV13,CASSLGRQQRSGANVLTF,TGTGCCAGCAGCTTAGGGCGACAGCAACGATCTGGGGCCAACGTCCTGACTTTC
14,NA,TRBJ2-1,NA,TRBV24-1,CATSDLGDGGEQFF,TGTGCCACCAGTGATCTGGGGGACGGTGGTGAGCAGTTCTTC
14,NA,TRBJ1-1,NA,TRBV5-1,CASSLGTANTEAFF,TGCGCCAGCAGCTTGGGGACAGCGAACACTGAAGCTTTCTTT
14,once,TRBJ1-2,NA,TRBV7-9,CASSLARVNYGYTF,TGTGCCAGCAGCTTAGCCAGGGTTAACTATGGCTACACCTTC
18,NA,TRBJ1-4,TRBD1,TRBV5-4,CASSPTPGGAPKEEKLFF,TGTGCCAGCAGCCCCACCCCAGGGGGCGCGCCCAAAGAAGAAAAACTGTTTTTT
14,NA,TRBJ1-1,TRBD1,TRBV6-1,CASSEGQRNTEAFF,TGTGCCAGCAGTGAGGGACAGAGAAACACTGAAGCTTTCTTT
13,once,TRBJ2-1,NA,TRBV7-2,CASSLRRNNEQFF,TGTGCCAGCAGCTTACGCAGGAACAATGAGCAGTTCTTC
14,NA,TRBJ1-1,NA,TRBV28,CASSLYGGGTEAFF,TGTGCCAGCAGTTTATATGGCGGGGGCACTGAAGCTTTCTTT
15,NA,TRBJ2-1,TRBD2,TRBV5-1,CASSSYSGKYNEQFF,TGCGCCAGCAGCTCCTATAGCGGGAAGTACAATGAGCAGTTCTTC
14,NA,TRBJ2-1,NA,TRBV9,CARRGKGSYNEQFF,TGTGCCAGGCGAGGTAAGGGCTCCTACAATGAGCAGTTCTTC
12,NA,TRBJ2-3,TRBD1,TRBV11-2,CASSPPGQTQYF,TGTGCCAGCAGCCCCCCGGGACAGACGCAGTATTTT
14,NA,TRBJ2-3,NA,TRBV4-1,CASSQDRTGDTQYF,TGCGCCAGCAGCCAAGATCGGACCGGGGATACGCAGTATTTT
15,NA,TRBJ1-2,NA,TRBV18,CASSPTWGGGYGYTF,TGTGCCAGCTCACCGACTTGGGGGGGCGGATATGGCTACACCTTC
16,NA,TRBJ2-1,NA,TRBV5-4,CASSSALARTINEQFF,TGTGCCAGCAGCTCCGCACTAGCCCGAACTATCAATGAGCAGTTCTTC
16,NA,TRBJ1-2,NA,TRBV28,CASSHARGGGYYGYTF,TGTGCCAGCAGCCACGCCCGGGGGGGAGGATACTATGGCTACACCTTC
14,NA,TRBJ1-5,NA,TRBV15,CATSRETEWQPQHF,TGTGCCACCAGCAGAGAGACAGAGTGGCAGCCCCAGCATTTT
15,NA,TRBJ2-3,NA,TRBV4-2,CASSQGVTSTDTQYF,TGTGCCAGCAGCCAAGGGGTCACTAGCACAGATACGCAGTATTTT
15,once,TRBJ1-5,NA,TRBV7-2,CASSLGRGAGQPQHF,TGTGCCAGCAGCTTAGGGAGAGGGGCGGGGCAGCCCCAGCATTTT
17,NA,TRBJ2-6,NA,TRBV29-1,CSVEDRSRGSGANVLTF,TGCAGCGTTGAAGATCGGAGTAGGGGATCTGGGGCCAACGTCCTGACTTTC
17,NA,TRBJ2-1,NA,TRBV7-8,CASSLPGPLSSYNEQFF,TGTGCCAGCAGCTTACCGGGACCCCTGAGCTCCTACAATGAGCAGTTCTTC
15,NA,TRBJ2-5,NA,TRBV5-6,CASSLGDGSGETQYF,TGTGCCAGCAGCTTGGGGGACGGATCCGGGGAGACCCAGTACTTC
16,NA,TRBJ2-2,NA,TRBV5-1,CASSFTSEASTGELFF,TGCGCCAGCAGCTTTACCTCGGAGGCAAGCACCGGGGAGCTGTTTTTT
15,NA,TRBJ1-6,NA,TRBV6-5,CASRRAATYNSPLHF,TGTGCCAGCAGGAGGGCCGCTACTTATAATTCACCCCTCCACTTT
12,NA,TRBJ1-3,NA,TRBV6-5,CASSYEGDTIYF,TGTGCCAGCAGTTACGAGGGAGACACCATATATTTT
14,NA,TRBJ2-1,NA,TRBV28,CASRRDLLAGREFF,TGTGCCAGCAGGAGGGATTTACTCGCGGGACGGGAGTTCTTC
13,NA,TRBJ1-2,TRBD1,TRBV27,CASSSGQADGYTF,TGTGCCAGCAGTTCGGGACAGGCGGATGGCTACACCTTC
14,NA,TRBJ1-1,NA,TRBV30,CAWSVPKKNTEAFF,TGTGCCTGGAGTGTACCTAAGAAGAACACTGAAGCTTTCTTT
14,NA,TRBJ1-5,TRBD1,TRBV29-1,CSGSGTDRGQPQHF,TGCAGCGGATCCGGGACAGATCGAGGCCAGCCCCAGCATTTT
18,NA,TRBJ2-5,NA,TRBV3-1/TRBV3-2,CASSQDPPALTLLGTQYF,TGTGCCAGCAGCCAAGATCCTCCTGCCCTCACATTGCTGGGGACCCAGTACTTC
13,NA,TRBJ2-2,NA,TRBV2,CASSPRAIGELFF,TGTGCCAGCAGTCCCCGCGCCATCGGGGAGCTGTTTTTT
16,NA,TRBJ1-5,TRBD1,TRBV7-9,CASSPVGTGSRQPQHF,TGTGCCAGCAGCCCAGTCGGGACAGGGTCCAGGCAGCCCCAGCATTTT
14,NA,TRBJ2-1,NA,TRBV7-2,CASSLGAMYNEQFF,TGTGCCAGCAGCTTGGGAGCGATGTACAATGAGCAGTTCTTC
18,NA,TRBJ2-3,TRBD2,TRBV28,CASSPPGLAGGRTDTQYF,TGTGCCAGCAGTCCCCCTGGGTTAGCGGGAGGGCGGACAGATACGCAGTATTTT
13,NA,TRBJ2-7,NA,TRBV24-1,CATMAAGTYEQYF,TGTGCCACCATGGCGGCAGGTACCTACGAGCAGTACTTC